This T cell receptor beta chain was captured by sequencing in a study of T cell responses to AZD1222 COVID-19 vaccine. Notes on this clone: Its specificity is not known.

Sequenced by immunoSEQ multiplex PCR; TCRdb stores in-frame clones only, minus some. The table has over 65,000 clones, around nine tenths seen once. Overall study results and limits: White British donors predominated, females outnumbered males, and clonal diversity was possibly underestimated. Vaccine-related CD4 TCRs covered spike, predominating at 160-218 and 743-854.

The sequence came from an adult who received the AZD1222 COVID-19 vaccine. The sample was peripheral blood, taken 28 days after the second AZD1222 dose.

The CDR3 DNA follows: TGTGCCATCAGTAGGACCGTCCTAGCCTACGAGCAGTACTTC. Protein product: CAISRTVLAYEQYF. The chain employs TRBV10-3 and TRBJ2-7; D is uncertain. Germline CDR1 ENHRY, CDR2 SYGVKD. The CDR3 extends over 14 amino acids. V lost 5 bases and J 2 bases, leaving 13 bases between the germline ends.